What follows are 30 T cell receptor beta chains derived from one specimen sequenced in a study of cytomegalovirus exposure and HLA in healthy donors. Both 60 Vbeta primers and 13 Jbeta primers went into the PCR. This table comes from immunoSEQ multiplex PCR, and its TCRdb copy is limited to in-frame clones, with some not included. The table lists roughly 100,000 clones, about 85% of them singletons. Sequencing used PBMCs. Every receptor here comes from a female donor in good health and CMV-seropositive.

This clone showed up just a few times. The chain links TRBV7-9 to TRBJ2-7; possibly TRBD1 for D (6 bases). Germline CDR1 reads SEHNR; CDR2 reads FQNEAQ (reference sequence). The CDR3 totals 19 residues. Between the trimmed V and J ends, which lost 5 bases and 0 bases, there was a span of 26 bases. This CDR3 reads CASSTRTAIDRPPSYEQYF. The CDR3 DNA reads TGTGCCAGCAGCACCCGGACAGCCATCGACCGACCACCCTCCTACGAGCAGTACTTC.

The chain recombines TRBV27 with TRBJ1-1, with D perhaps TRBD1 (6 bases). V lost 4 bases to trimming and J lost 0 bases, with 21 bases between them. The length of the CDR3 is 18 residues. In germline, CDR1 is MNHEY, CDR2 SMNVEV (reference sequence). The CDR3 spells CASSSDPIVQGMNTEAFF. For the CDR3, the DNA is TGTGCCAGCAGTTCCGACCCCATAGTTCAGGGGATGAACACTGAAGCTTTCTTT.

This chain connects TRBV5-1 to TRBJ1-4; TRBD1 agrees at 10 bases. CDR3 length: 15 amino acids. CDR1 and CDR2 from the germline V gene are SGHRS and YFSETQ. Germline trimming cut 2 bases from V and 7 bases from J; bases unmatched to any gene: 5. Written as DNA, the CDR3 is TGCGCCAGCAGCTTTCCGGGACAGGGGAGTGAAAAACTGTTTTTT. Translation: CASSFPGQGSEKLFF.

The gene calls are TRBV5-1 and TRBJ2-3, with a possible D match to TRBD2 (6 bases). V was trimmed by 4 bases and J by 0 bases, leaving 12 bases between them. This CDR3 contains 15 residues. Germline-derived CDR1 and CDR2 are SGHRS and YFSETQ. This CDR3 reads CASSPEGFSTDTQYF. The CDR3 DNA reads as TGCGCCAGCAGCCCGGAGGGATTTAGCACAGATACGCAGTATTTT. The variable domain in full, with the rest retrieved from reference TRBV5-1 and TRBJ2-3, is KAGVTQTPRYLIKTRGQQVTLSCSPISGHRSVSWYQQTPGQGLQFLFEYFSETQRNKGNFPGRFSGRQFSNSRSEMNVSTLELGDSALYLCASSPEGFSTDTQYFGPGTRLTVL.

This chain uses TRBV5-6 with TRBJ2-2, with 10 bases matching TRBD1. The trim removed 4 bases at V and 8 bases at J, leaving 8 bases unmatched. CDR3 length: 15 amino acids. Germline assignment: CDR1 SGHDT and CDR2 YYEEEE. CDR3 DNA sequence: TGTGCCAGCAGCAGATCGACAGGGGGCGCGGGGGAGCTGTTTTTT. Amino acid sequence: CASSRSTGGAGELFF.

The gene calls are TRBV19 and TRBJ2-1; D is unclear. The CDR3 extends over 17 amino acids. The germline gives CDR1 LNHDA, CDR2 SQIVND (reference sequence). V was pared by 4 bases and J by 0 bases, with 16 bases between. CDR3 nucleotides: TGTGCCAGTAGTAAATATTTCAGTTACCACTCCTACAATGAGCAGTTCTTC. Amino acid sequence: CASSKYFSYHSYNEQFF.

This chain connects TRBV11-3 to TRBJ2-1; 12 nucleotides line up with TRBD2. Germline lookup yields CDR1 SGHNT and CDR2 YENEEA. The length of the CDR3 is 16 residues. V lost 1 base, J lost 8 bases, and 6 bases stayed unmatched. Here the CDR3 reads CASSLGLAGELDEQFF. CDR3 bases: TGTGCCAGCAGCTTAGGACTAGCGGGAGAGTTGGATGAGCAGTTCTTC. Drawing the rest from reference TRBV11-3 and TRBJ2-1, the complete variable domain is EAGVVQSPRYKIIEKKQPVAFWCNPISGHNTLYWYLQNLGQGPELLIRYENEEAVDDSQLPKDRFSAERLKGVDSTLKIQPAELGDSAVYLCASSLGLAGELDEQFFGPGTRLTVL.

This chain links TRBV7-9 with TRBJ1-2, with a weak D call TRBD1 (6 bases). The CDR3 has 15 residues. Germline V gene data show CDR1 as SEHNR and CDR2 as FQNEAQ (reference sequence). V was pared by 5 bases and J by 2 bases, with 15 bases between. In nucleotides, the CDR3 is TGTGCCAGCAGCCAGGGGACCCAGGCCAACTATGGCTACACCTTC. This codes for CASSQGTQANYGYTF.

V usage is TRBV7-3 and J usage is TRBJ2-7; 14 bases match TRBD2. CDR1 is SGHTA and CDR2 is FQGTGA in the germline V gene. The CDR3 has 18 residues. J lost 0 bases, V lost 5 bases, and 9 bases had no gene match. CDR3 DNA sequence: TGTGCCAGCAGCCCTGGGACTAGCGGGAGATTCTCCTCCTACGAGCAGTACTTC. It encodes CASSPGTSGRFSSYEQYF. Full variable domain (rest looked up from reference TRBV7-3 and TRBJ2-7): GAGVSQTPSNKVTEKGKYVELRCDPISGHTALYWYRQSLGQGPEFLIYFQGTGAADDSGLPNDRFFAVRPEGSVSTLKIQRTERGDSAVYLCASSPGTSGRFSSYEQYFGPGTRLTVT.

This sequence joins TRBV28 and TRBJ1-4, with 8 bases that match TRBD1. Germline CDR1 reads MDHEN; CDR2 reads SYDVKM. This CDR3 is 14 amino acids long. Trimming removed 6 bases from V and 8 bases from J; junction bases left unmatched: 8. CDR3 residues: CASRPQTGAEKLFF. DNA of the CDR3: TGTGCCAGCAGACCACAGACAGGGGCGGAAAAACTGTTTTTT.

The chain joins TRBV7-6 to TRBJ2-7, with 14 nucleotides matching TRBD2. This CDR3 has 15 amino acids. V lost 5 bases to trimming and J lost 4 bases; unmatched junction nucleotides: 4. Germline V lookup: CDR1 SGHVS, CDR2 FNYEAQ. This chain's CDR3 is CASSQGTSGSYEQYF. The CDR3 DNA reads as TGTGCCAGCAGCCAAGGGACTAGCGGGAGTTACGAGCAGTACTTC.

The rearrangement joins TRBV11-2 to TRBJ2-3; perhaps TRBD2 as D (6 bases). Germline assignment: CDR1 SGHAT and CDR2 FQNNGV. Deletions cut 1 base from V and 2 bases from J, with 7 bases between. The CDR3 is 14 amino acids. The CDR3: CASSLAGLTDTQYF. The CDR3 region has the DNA TGTGCCAGCAGCTTAGCGGGACTCACAGATACGCAGTATTTT.

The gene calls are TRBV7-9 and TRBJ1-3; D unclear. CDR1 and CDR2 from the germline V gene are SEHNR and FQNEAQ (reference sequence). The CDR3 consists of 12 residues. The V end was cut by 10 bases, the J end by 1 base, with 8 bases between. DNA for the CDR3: TGTGCCAACGGACTTTCTGGAAACACCATATATTTT. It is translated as CANGLSGNTIYF.

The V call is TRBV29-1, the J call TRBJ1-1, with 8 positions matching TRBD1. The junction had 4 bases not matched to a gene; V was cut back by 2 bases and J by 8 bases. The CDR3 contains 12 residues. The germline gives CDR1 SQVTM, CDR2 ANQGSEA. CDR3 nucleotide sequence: TGCAGCGTTGAAAAAGACAGGGGAGAAGCTTTCTTT. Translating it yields CSVEKDRGEAFF.

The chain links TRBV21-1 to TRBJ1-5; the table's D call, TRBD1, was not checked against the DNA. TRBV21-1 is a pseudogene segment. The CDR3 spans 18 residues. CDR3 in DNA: TGTGCCAGCAGCATCGGGACAGGGGGCCGGGATAGCAATCAGCCCCAGCATTTT. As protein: CASSIGTGGRDSNQPQHF.

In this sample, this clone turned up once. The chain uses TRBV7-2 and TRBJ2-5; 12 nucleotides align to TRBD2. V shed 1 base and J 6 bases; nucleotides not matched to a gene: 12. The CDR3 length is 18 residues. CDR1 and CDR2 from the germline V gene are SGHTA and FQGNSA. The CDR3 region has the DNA TGTGCCAGCAGCTTAGTCCCTAGCGGGGGGGCGGATTCAAAGACCCAGTACTTC. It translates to CASSLVPSGGADSKTQYF.

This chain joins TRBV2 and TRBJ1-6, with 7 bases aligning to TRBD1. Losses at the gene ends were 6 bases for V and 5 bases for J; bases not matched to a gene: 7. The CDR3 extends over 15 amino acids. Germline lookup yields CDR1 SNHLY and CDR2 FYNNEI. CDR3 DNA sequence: TGTGCCAGCAGACCCGTGGGGACAGATAATTCACCCCTCCACTTT. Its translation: CASRPVGTDNSPLHF. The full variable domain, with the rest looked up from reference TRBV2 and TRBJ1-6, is EPEVTQTPSHQVTQMGQEVILRCVPISNHLYFYWYRQILGQKVEFLVSFYNNEISEKSEIFDDQFSVERPDGSNFTLKIRSTKLEDSAMYFCASRPVGTDNSPLHFGNGTRLTVT.

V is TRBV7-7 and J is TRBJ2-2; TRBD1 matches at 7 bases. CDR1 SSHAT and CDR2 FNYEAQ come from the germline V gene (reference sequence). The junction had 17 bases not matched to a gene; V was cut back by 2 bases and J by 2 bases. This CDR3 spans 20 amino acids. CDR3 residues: CASSLWAPTGTAPNTGELFF. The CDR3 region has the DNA TGTGCCAGCAGCTTATGGGCCCCCACGGGGACAGCCCCTAACACCGGGGAGCTGTTTTTT. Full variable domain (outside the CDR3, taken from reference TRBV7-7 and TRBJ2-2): GAGVSQSPRYKVTKRGQDVTLRCDPISSHATLYWYQQALGQGPEFLTYFNYEAQPDKSGLPSDRFSAERPEGSISTLTIQRTEQRDSAMYRCASSLWAPTGTAPNTGELFFGEGSRLTVL.

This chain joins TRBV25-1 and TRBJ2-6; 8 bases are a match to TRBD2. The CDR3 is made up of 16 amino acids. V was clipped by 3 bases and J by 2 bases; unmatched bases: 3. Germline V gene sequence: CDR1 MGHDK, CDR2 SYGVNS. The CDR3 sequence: CASSESGGAGANVLTF. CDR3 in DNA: TGTGCCAGCAGTGAGTCCGGGGGGGCTGGGGCCAACGTCCTGACTTTC.

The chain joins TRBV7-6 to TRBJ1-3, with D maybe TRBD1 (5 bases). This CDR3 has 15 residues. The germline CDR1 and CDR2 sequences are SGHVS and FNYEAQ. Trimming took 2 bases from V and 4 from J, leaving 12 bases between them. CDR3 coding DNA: TGTGCCAGCAGCTTAACGGGGGGACCCGGAAACACCATATATTTT. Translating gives CASSLTGGPGNTIYF.

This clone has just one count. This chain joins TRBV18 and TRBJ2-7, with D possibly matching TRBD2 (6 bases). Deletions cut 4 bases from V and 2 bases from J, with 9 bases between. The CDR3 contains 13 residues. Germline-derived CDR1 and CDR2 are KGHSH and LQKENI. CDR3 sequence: CASSLRRAYEQYF. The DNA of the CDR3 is TGTGCCAGCTCACTTCGGAGGGCCTACGAGCAGTACTTC.

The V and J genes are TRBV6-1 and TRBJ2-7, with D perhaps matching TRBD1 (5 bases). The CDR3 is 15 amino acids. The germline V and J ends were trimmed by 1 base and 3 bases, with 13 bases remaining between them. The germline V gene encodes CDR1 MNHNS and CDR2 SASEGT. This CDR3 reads CASSEVGRQNYEQYF. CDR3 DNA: TGTGCCAGCAGTGAAGTAGGTAGACAGAACTACGAGCAGTACTTC.

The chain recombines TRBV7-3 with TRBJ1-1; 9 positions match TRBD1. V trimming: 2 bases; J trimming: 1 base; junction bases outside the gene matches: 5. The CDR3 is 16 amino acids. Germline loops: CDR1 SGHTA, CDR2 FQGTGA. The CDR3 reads CASSLFRQGGNTEAFF. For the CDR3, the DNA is TGTGCCAGCAGCTTATTCCGACAGGGGGGGAACACTGAAGCTTTCTTT.

This CDR3 is CASSYGTGNTEAFF. The CDR3 coding sequence is TGTGCCAGCAGCTACGGGACAGGGAACACTGAAGCTTTCTTT. V gene TRBV7-9 combines with J gene TRBJ1-1; 8 nucleotides agree with TRBD1. CDR1 SEHNR and CDR2 FQNEAQ come from the germline V gene (reference sequence). V dropped 4 bases and J dropped 1; count of bases not matched to a gene: 2. The CDR3 totals 14 residues.

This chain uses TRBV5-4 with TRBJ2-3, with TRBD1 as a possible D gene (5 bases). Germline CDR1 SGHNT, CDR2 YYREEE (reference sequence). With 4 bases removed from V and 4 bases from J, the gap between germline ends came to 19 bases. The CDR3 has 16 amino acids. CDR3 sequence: CASSQAKGRISDTQYF. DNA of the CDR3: TGTGCCAGCAGCCAAGCCAAGGGGCGGATATCAGATACGCAGTATTTT.

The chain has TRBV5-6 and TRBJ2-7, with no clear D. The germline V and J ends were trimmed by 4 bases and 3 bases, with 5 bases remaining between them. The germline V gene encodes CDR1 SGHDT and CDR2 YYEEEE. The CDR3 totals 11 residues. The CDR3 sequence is CASSLRYEQYF. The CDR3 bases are TGTGCCAGCAGCCTACGCTACGAGCAGTACTTC.

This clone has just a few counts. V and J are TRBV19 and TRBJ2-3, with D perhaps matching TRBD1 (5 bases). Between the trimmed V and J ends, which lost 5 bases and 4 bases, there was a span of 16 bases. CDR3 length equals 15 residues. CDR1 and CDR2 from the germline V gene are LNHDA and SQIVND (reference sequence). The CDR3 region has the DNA TGTGCCAGTAGTTTATACAGGCTCGGGTCAGATACGCAGTATTTT. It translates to CASSLYRLGSDTQYF.

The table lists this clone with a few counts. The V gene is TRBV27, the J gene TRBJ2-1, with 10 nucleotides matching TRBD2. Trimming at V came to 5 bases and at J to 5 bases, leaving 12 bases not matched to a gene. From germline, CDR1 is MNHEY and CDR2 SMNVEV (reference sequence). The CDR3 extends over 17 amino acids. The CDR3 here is CASSTPLLAGEDNEQFF. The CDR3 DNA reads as TGTGCCAGCAGTACACCGCTCCTAGCGGGAGAGGACAATGAGCAGTTCTTC.

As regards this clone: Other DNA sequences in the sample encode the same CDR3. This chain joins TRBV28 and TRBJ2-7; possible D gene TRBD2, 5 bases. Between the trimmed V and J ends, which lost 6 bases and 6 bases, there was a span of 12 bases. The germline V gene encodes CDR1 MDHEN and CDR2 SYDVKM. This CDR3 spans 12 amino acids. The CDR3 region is CASRGNRGEQYF. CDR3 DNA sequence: TGTGCCAGCAGGGGGAACCGGGGCGAGCAGTACTTC.

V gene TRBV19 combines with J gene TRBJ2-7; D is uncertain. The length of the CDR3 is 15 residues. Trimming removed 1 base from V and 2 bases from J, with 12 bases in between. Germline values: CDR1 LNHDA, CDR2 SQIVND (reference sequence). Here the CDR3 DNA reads TGTGCCAGTAGTATAGCGGCCAGGTTGACCTACGAGCAGTACTTC. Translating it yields CASSIAARLTYEQYF.